A single T cell receptor (beta chain) is shown here with its context. What it binds is not known. The data belong to a study of CD8+ T cells in alopecia areata. Study-wide background: Tofacitinib was given for 6 to 18 months, then stopped for 6 months. Study-wide findings and caveats: TCR sharing was clearer in mice than between patients, perhaps partly owing to patient HLA diversity.

With 3 bases removed from V and 3 bases from J, the gap between germline ends came to 11 bases. The CDR3 spans 13 residues. Germline-derived CDR1 and CDR2 are GTSNPN and SVGIG (reference sequence). Once RNA had been extracted, it was reverse transcribed into cDNA to act as the sequencing template. This table comes from immunoSEQ multiplex PCR, and its TCRdb copy is limited to in-frame clones, with some not included. In the table there are 150,000 to 200,000 clones, more than 60% of which are singletons. The V and J genes are TRBV30 and TRBJ1-1; D ambiguous. The receptor was derived from a human donor with alopecia areata. The material was CD4+ T cells sorted from blood, obtained at week 0. The CDR3 DNA is TGTGCCTGGAGGACTAGGCCGGACACTGAAGCTTTCTTT. It yields the protein CAWRTRPDTEAFF.